Listed below are T cell receptor beta chains from one sample, sequenced in a study of CD8 T cells in ankylosing spondylitis. TCRdb passed the 5' RACE reads through MiXCR, listing each CDR3 protein once. This sample carries some 340,000 distinct CDR3 sequences, approximately 15% of them seen once, and the ten largest clones take 0.85% to 1.4%. Sequencing was performed on blood, either unsorted or a sorted T cell fraction (not recorded which). The receptor source for this set is a male donor with ankylosing spondylitis or in good health (not recorded which). Both conserved end residues are part of each CDR3. A D gene is named only where the DNA matches it firmly. Some rows mark clone size as missing; the rest say once, few, many or name a class of expanded clone.

J,D,V,size,CDR3,DNA
TRBJ1-4,TRBD1,TRBV20-1,NA,CSARDGLRDSPNEKLFF,TGCAGTGCTAGAGATGGTTTACGGGACAGCCCTAATGAAAAACTGTTTTTT
TRBJ2-1,NA,TRBV5-1,many,CASRLGPVGSYNEQFF,TGCGCCAGCAGATTGGGACCGGTTGGCTCCTACAATGAGCAGTTCTTC
TRBJ2-5,TRBD2,TRBV7-9,NA,CASSFSAGGPETQYF,TGTGCCAGCAGCTTCTCAGCGGGAGGGCCGGAGACCCAGTACTTC
TRBJ1-2,NA,TRBV12-3/TRBV12-4,NA,CASSSGRGANGYTF,TGTGCCAGCAGTTCCGGCCGGGGGGCGAATGGCTACACCTTC
TRBJ2-7,TRBD1,TRBV18,few,CASSPDRASSYEQYF,TGTGCCAGCTCACCAGACAGGGCCTCTTCCTACGAGCAGTACTTC
TRBJ1-5,TRBD1,TRBV29-1,many,CSVLQGPNQPQHF,TGCAGCGTGCTACAGGGGCCAAATCAGCCCCAGCATTTT
TRBJ2-4,TRBD1,TRBV5-1,NA,CASSSILGQGKAKNIQYF,TGCGCCAGCAGCTCGATTCTCGGACAGGGGAAAGCCAAAAACATTCAGTACTTC
TRBJ2-1,TRBD2,TRBV12-3/TRBV12-4,many,CASSLKGLAGYGEQFF,TGTGCCAGCAGTTTAAAAGGACTAGCGGGATACGGTGAGCAGTTCTTC
TRBJ2-3,NA,TRBV29-1,many,CSVGRADTQYF,TGCAGCGTCGGGCGGGCAGATACGCAGTATTTT
TRBJ2-1,TRBD1,TRBV9,NA,CASSVRDRGLNEQFF,TGTGCCAGCAGCGTCCGGGACAGGGGGCTGAATGAGCAGTTCTTC
TRBJ2-7,NA,TRBV15,few,CATSRDFYEQYF,TGTGCCACCAGCAGGGACTTCTACGAGCAGTACTTC
TRBJ1-2,TRBD1,TRBV29-1,few,CSAGDRGYYGYTF,TGCAGCGCCGGGGACAGGGGGTACTATGGCTACACCTTC
TRBJ2-2,NA,TRBV25-1,NA,CASSGSSGVGTGELFF,TGTGCCAGCAGCGGGAGTTCTGGGGTGGGGACCGGGGAGCTGTTTTTT
TRBJ2-7,TRBD2,TRBV7-2,NA,CASSYSGRETYEQYF,TGTGCCAGCAGCTATAGCGGGAGGGAGACCTACGAGCAGTACTTC
TRBJ2-3,TRBD2,TRBV5-1,NA,CASSLSGVITDTQYF,TGCGCCAGCAGCCTTAGCGGGGTGATCACAGATACGCAGTATTTT
TRBJ2-4,TRBD2,TRBV20-1,few,CSAGTGGIIQYF,TGCAGTGCTGGGACGGGGGGGATCATTCAGTACTTC
TRBJ1-5,NA,TRBV20-1,NA,CSASSGNQPQHF,TGCAGTGCTAGCTCTGGCAATCAGCCCCAGCATTTT
TRBJ2-1,TRBD1,TRBV12-5,NA,CASAQDRDPMREQFF,TGTGCTAGTGCCCAAGACAGGGACCCTATGCGTGAGCAGTTCTTC
TRBJ1-6,NA,TRBV2,NA,CASSEAGENSPLHF,TGTGCCAGCAGTGAAGCTGGAGAGAATTCACCCCTCCACTTT
TRBJ1-1,NA,TRBV5-1,NA,CASSLRQTNTEAFF,TGCGCCAGCAGCTTAAGACAGACGAACACTGAAGCTTTCTTT
TRBJ1-1,TRBD1,TRBV20-1,NA,CSARGQGTEAFF,TGCAGTGCCAGGGGACAGGGCACTGAAGCTTTCTTT
TRBJ2-1,TRBD2,TRBV25-1,NA,CASFGTSPHSYNEQFF,TGTGCCAGCTTCGGGACTAGTCCCCATTCCTACAATGAGCAGTTCTTC
TRBJ2-5,NA,TRBV24-1,NA,CATPAEKETQYF,TGTGCCACGCCCGCGGAAAAAGAGACCCAGTACTTC
TRBJ2-2,NA,TRBV7-9,NA,CASSGGLGGSNTGELFF,TGTGCCAGCAGCGGCGGCCTAGGGGGGTCGAACACCGGGGAGCTGTTTTTT
TRBJ2-2,NA,TRBV12-3/TRBV12-4,NA,CASSSRDMLSGELFF,TGTGCCAGCAGTTCCCGGGACATGCTGTCCGGGGAGCTGTTTTTT
TRBJ2-1,NA,TRBV10-3,few,CAISERSVNEQFF,TGTGCCATCAGTGAAAGAAGCGTCAATGAGCAGTTCTTC
TRBJ2-7,NA,TRBV7-9,NA,CASSLLGEGAYEQYF,TGTGCCAGCAGCTTGCTCGGGGAGGGGGCTTACGAGCAGTACTTC
TRBJ1-1,NA,TRBV30,NA,CAWSPSATEAFF,TGTGCCTGGAGTCCCTCTGCCACTGAAGCTTTCTTT
TRBJ1-1,TRBD1,TRBV5-1,few,CASSTGQPNTEAFF,TGCGCCAGCAGCACGGGACAGCCGAACACTGAAGCTTTCTTT
TRBJ1-1,TRBD1,TRBV5-1,many,CASSPGQFEAFF,TGCGCCAGCAGCCCGGGACAGTTTGAAGCTTTCTTT